The 10 T cell receptor beta chains in this list originate from one sample, sequenced in a study of control samples from healthy donors and cancer patients. The repertoire was sequenced with immunoSEQ multiplex PCR; TCRdb's copy has only in-frame clones and lacks some. This sample has under 450,000 clones; around nine tenths occur once, and the top ten carry roughly 6.4%. Source material: PBMCs. These receptors all stem from a man between 35 and 55 years old with head and neck cancer.

The gene calls are TRBV29-1 and TRBJ2-3, with 13 positions matching TRBD2. This CDR3 region has 14 residues. In germline, CDR1 is SQVTM, CDR2 ANQGSEA. V shed 6 bases and J 6 bases; nucleotides not matched to a gene: 6. The CDR3 is CSVTSGGPVDTQYF. CDR3 bases: TGCAGCGTGACTAGCGGGGGGCCAGTCGATACGCAGTATTTT.

CDR3 in DNA: TGTGCCAGCAGTTTTGGAGGCGGACTAGCGGGGCTTCTCACAGATACGCAGTATTTT. Its translation: CASSFGGGLAGLLTDTQYF. This chain joins TRBV28 and TRBJ2-3; 12 bases align to TRBD2. The CDR3 length is 19 residues. Germline-derived CDR1 and CDR2 are MDHEN and SYDVKM. V lost 3 bases to trimming and J lost 2 bases; unmatched junction nucleotides: 12.

The gene calls are TRBV6-2 or TRBV6-3 and TRBJ2-2; possibly TRBD2 for D (7 bases). Germline V gives CDR1 MNHEY, CDR2 SVGEGT. There are 15 residues in the CDR3. V was shortened by 7 bases and J by 1 base, with 13 bases between the two germline ends. The DNA for the CDR3 is TGTGCCAGCACCCCGGGGGGCCTGAACACCGGGGAGCTGTTTTTT. Residues: CASTPGGLNTGELFF.

CDR3 loop: CASSYGTGFYEQYF. CDR3 coding DNA: TGTGCCAGCAGTTACGGGACAGGGTTCTACGAGCAGTACTTC. J is TRBJ2-7 and V is TRBV6-5; 9 nucleotides match TRBD1. Germline values: CDR1 MNHEY, CDR2 SVGAGI. V dropped 2 bases and J dropped 3; count of bases not matched to a gene: 2. The CDR3 is 14 residues long.

The chain employs TRBV29-1 and TRBJ1-2; D not resolved. The CDR3 covers 13 residues. Germline V gene data show CDR1 as SQVTM and CDR2 as ANQGSEA. V dropped 1 base and J dropped 4 bases, with 10 bases sitting between them. Here the CDR3 reads CSVEGTVVYGYTF. DNA of the CDR3: TGCAGCGTTGAAGGGACTGTGGTCTATGGCTACACCTTC. Drawing the rest from reference TRBV29-1 and TRBJ1-2, the complete variable domain is SAVISQKPSRDICQRGTSLTIQCQVDSQVTMMFWYRQQPGQSLTLIATANQGSEATYESGFVIDKFPISRPNLTFSTLTVSNMSPEDSSIYLCSVEGTVVYGYTFGSGTRLTVV.

The chain has TRBV28 and TRBJ2-1, with 8 positions matching TRBD1. Germline CDR1 and CDR2: MDHEN and SYDVKM. The CDR3 has 14 residues. Germline trimming cut 3 bases from V and 7 bases from J; bases unmatched to any gene: 5. The CDR3 nucleotides read TGTGCCAGCAGTTTGGCGGACAGGGTGAATGAGCAGTTCTTC. It codes for CASSLADRVNEQFF. The full variable domain, in which reference TRBV28 and TRBJ2-1 provide the parts outside the CDR3, is DVKVTQSSRYLVKRTGEKVFLECVQDMDHENMFWYRQDPGLGLRLIYFSYDVKMKEKGDIPEGYSVSREKKERFSLILESASTNQTSMYLCASSLADRVNEQFFGPGTRLTVL.

As concerns this clone: The sample contains more than one DNA sequence encoding this CDR3. The chain links TRBV12-3 or TRBV12-4 to TRBJ1-4; the D gene is possibly TRBD1 (5 bases). V was shortened by 6 bases and J by 4 bases, with 9 bases between the two germline ends. The CDR3 is made up of 13 amino acids. The CDR3 DNA is TGTGCCAGCAGCCTTGGGGGTAATGAAAAACTGTTTTTT. Its protein is CASSLGGNEKLFF.

J is TRBJ2-2 and V is TRBV28; D not certain. The CDR3 length is 11 residues. V was pared by 8 bases and J by 10 bases, with 11 bases between. The germline gives CDR1 MDHEN, CDR2 SYDVKM. The DNA for the CDR3 is TGTGCCAGCGGCCCACAGTCGGAGCTGTTTTTT. Translated: CASGPQSELFF.

The chain is built from TRBV28 and TRBJ1-1, with D unresolved. Trimming removed 7 bases from V and 3 bases from J, with 9 bases in between. The CDR3 covers 12 residues. Per germline, CDR1 MDHEN and CDR2 SYDVKM. CDR3 residues: CASKVGDTEAFF. The CDR3 DNA reads as TGTGCCAGCAAAGTGGGTGACACTGAAGCTTTCTTT.

This chain connects TRBV9 to TRBJ1-5; possible D gene TRBD1, 6 bases. This CDR3 comprises 15 residues. Germline V gene data show CDR1 as SGDLS and CDR2 as YYNGEE. Trimming pared 5 bases from V and 0 bases from J, leaving 12 bases between. CDR3 in amino acids: CASSSGENSNQPQHF. The DNA of the CDR3 is TGTGCCAGCAGTTCAGGGGAGAATAGCAATCAGCCCCAGCATTTT.